The 20 T cell receptor beta chains presented below share a single source sample, sequenced in a study of cytomegalovirus exposure and HLA in healthy donors. This PCR relied on a set of 60 Vbeta primers and 13 Jbeta primers. TCRdb's copy holds only in-frame clones and misses some; the assay was immunoSEQ multiplex PCR. The table has some 200,000 clones, roughly three quarters seen once. Sequencing input: PBMCs. These receptors all come from a man in his forties or fifties in good health and CMV-seronegative.

This clone occurred once. V and J are TRBV30 and TRBJ2-1, with D hard to call. The V gene lost 1 base and the J gene lost 6 bases, with 10 bases spanning the gap. The CDR3 covers 13 residues. Germline V gene sequence: CDR1 GTSNPN, CDR2 SVGIG (reference sequence). CDR3 nucleotide sequence: TGTGCCTGGAGTGGAAGAGCCGGCAATGAGCAGTTCTTC. Its translation is CAWSGRAGNEQFF.

V and J are TRBV29-1 and TRBJ1-5; D gene unclear. Trimming left V 1 base short and J 2 bases short, with 12 bases between. Per the germline V gene, CDR1 is SQVTM and CDR2 is ANQGSEA. The CDR3 totals 15 residues. The CDR3 is CSVEVSPGGNQPQHF. Written as DNA, the CDR3 is TGCAGCGTTGAAGTATCGCCCGGGGGCAATCAGCCCCAGCATTTT. Full variable domain (rest looked up from reference TRBV29-1 and TRBJ1-5): SAVISQKPSRDICQRGTSLTIQCQVDSQVTMMFWYRQQPGQSLTLIATANQGSEATYESGFVIDKFPISRPNLTFSTLTVSNMSPEDSSIYLCSVEVSPGGNQPQHFGDGTRLSIL.

V is TRBV27 and J is TRBJ2-3, with 9 positions matching TRBD1. J lost 3 bases, V lost 2 bases, and 18 bases had no gene match. Germline assignment: CDR1 MNHEY and CDR2 SMNVEV (reference sequence). The CDR3 extends over 20 amino acids. This chain's CDR3 is CASSLEPTLLQGAATDTQYF. Written as DNA, the CDR3 is TGTGCCAGCAGTTTAGAGCCCACCCTTCTACAGGGGGCCGCAACAGATACGCAGTATTTT.

V usage is TRBV7-9 and J usage is TRBJ2-7; 9 bases line up with TRBD1. Losses at the gene ends were 4 bases for V and 5 bases for J; bases not matched to a gene: 9. This CDR3 region has 15 residues. Germline V gene lookup returns CDR1 SEHNR and CDR2 FQNEAQ (reference sequence). The CDR3 DNA sequence: TGTGCCAGCAGCTCGTCCGGGACAGGGAATAACGAGCAGTACTTC. It encodes CASSSSGTGNNEQYF.

The chain has TRBV7-5 and TRBJ1-2. TRBV7-5 is deemed a pseudogene. There are 13 residues in the CDR3. The CDR3 DNA reads as TGTGTCAGAAGCTTAGAGGCATCGGGGGGCTACACCTTC. Its protein is CVRSLEASGGYTF.

The chain recombines TRBV2 with TRBJ1-1; D gene uncertain. Trimming took off 7 bases at V and 2 bases at J, with 11 bases between the two ends. Germline CDR1 is SNHLY and CDR2 is FYNNEI. The CDR3 loop spans 13 amino acids. For the CDR3, the DNA is TGTGCCAGCAATATGGCCAGAAACACTGAAGCTTTCTTT. Translating gives CASNMARNTEAFF.

Details on this clone: The sample has other DNA sequences that encode this CDR3 too. In nucleotides, the CDR3 is TGTGCCAGCAGTTTAACAGTTTCCTACGAGCAGTACTTC. Its protein is CASSLTVSYEQYF. The V and J genes are TRBV28 and TRBJ2-7; D gene uncertain. The CDR3 spans 13 residues. V was cut by 2 bases and J by 1 base, with 6 bases left in between. Germline V gene data show CDR1 as MDHEN and CDR2 as SYDVKM.

The chain's CDR3 is CASSLVDLTAVGYTF. The CDR3 DNA is TGTGCCAGCAGCTTGGTAGACTTGACTGCTGTGGGCTACACCTTC. The chain is built from TRBV5-8 and TRBJ1-2, with D hard to call. CDR3 length: 15 amino acids. CDR1 and CDR2 from the germline V gene are SGHTS and YDEGEE. With 0 bases removed from V and 8 bases from J, the gap between germline ends came to 17 bases.

The V call is TRBV2, the J call TRBJ1-6; perhaps TRBD1 as D (6 bases). The germline V gene has CDR1 SNHLY and CDR2 FYNNEI. Deletions cut 5 bases from V and 9 bases from J, with 20 bases between. The CDR3 is 16 residues long. The CDR3: CASSSTGSSLFSPLHF. In DNA form, the CDR3 reads TGTGCCAGCAGTTCGACAGGTTCGTCCCTGTTTTCACCCCTCCACTTT.

CDR3 in DNA: TGTGCCAGCAGCGGGCCCGGGACAGCCTGGAACACTGAAGCTTTCTTT. This gives the protein CASSGPGTAWNTEAFF. This chain connects TRBV5-6 to TRBJ1-1; 7 nucleotides line up with TRBD1. CDR1 and CDR2 (germline): SGHDT, YYEEEE. Germline trimming cut 4 bases from V and 1 base from J; bases unmatched to any gene: 10. The CDR3 loop spans 16 amino acids.

The chain joins TRBV6-1 to TRBJ1-5; maybe TRBD1 (6 bases). The CDR3 covers 14 residues. Germline V gene sequence: CDR1 MNHNS, CDR2 SASEGT. V lost 6 bases and J 7 bases, leaving 16 bases between the germline ends. CDR3 bases: TGTGCCAGCAGCCCCGGACAGAGAAAGCAGCCCCAGCATTTT. Protein: CASSPGQRKQPQHF.

The chain uses TRBV5-1 and TRBJ2-7; 12 bases align to TRBD2. Germline V gene data show CDR1 as SGHRS and CDR2 as YFSETQ. The CDR3 runs 15 residues. The V segment lost 3 bases and the J segment 3 bases; nucleotides outside the gene matches: 4. The CDR3 is CASSWALAGGYEQYF. Written as DNA, the CDR3 is TGCGCCAGCAGCTGGGCACTAGCGGGGGGCTACGAGCAGTACTTC.

This rearrangement joins TRBV4-1 to TRBJ2-1, with TRBD2 matching 8 bases. Germline V gene lookup returns CDR1 MGHRA and CDR2 YSYEKL. V shed 0 bases and J 0 bases; nucleotides not matched to a gene: 1. The CDR3 length is 16 residues. The DNA for the CDR3 is TGCGCCAGCAGCCAAGACGGGGGGGTCTCCTACAATGAGCAGTTCTTC. Protein: CASSQDGGVSYNEQFF.

J is TRBJ2-7 and V is TRBV11-1, with 13 nucleotides matching TRBD2. This CDR3 is built from 17 residues. Germline CDR1 reads SGHAT; CDR2 reads FQDESV (reference sequence). Trimming removed 0 bases from V and 2 bases from J; junction bases left unmatched: 4. The CDR3 reads CASSLAGTSGTPYEQYF. CDR3 in DNA: TGTGCCAGCAGCTTAGCCGGGACTAGCGGGACACCCTACGAGCAGTACTTC.

The rearrangement links TRBV28 to TRBJ2-2; 10 bases line up with TRBD1. The germline V gene has CDR1 MDHEN and CDR2 SYDVKM. J lost 6 bases, V lost 3 bases, and 4 bases had no gene match. CDR3 length: 15 amino acids. CDR3 protein: CASSLWGQGSGELFF. CDR3 sequence (DNA): TGTGCCAGCAGTTTGTGGGGACAGGGGTCCGGGGAGCTGTTTTTT.

The chain recombines TRBV30 with TRBJ2-7; D is undetermined. Germline CDR1 is GTSNPN and CDR2 is SVGIG (reference sequence). Trimming removed 1 base from V and 7 bases from J, with 5 bases in between. This CDR3 comprises 10 residues. In DNA form, the CDR3 reads TGTGCCTGGAGTGGGAGAGAGCAGTACTTC. Amino acids: CAWSGREQYF.

V gene TRBV4-1 combines with J gene TRBJ1-1; 11 nucleotides align to TRBD1. With V trimmed by 2 bases and J by 12 bases, 14 bases remained unmatched. This CDR3 has 16 residues. Per the germline V gene, CDR1 is MGHRA and CDR2 is YSYEKL. The CDR3 sequence is CASSQRYLLGQGETFF. DNA of the CDR3: TGCGCCAGCAGCCAACGGTACCTCTTGGGACAGGGGGAAACTTTCTTT.

The rearrangement uses TRBV29-1 and TRBJ1-4, with 7 positions matching TRBD1. CDR1 and CDR2 from the germline V gene are SQVTM and ANQGSEA. The length of the CDR3 is 12 residues. The junction had 4 bases not matched to a gene; V was cut back by 5 bases and J by 7 bases. The chain's CDR3 is CSVRGGGEKLFF. The CDR3 DNA reads as TGCAGCGTTCGAGGGGGCGGTGAAAAACTGTTTTTT.

V usage is TRBV9 and J usage is TRBJ2-7; 9 nucleotides line up with TRBD1. Germline V gene data show CDR1 as SGDLS and CDR2 as YYNGEE. The CDR3 has 14 amino acids. Unmatched junction bases numbered 7, after V lost 3 bases and J lost 6 bases. For the CDR3, the DNA is TGTGCCAGCAGCGCCCGACAGGGGGGAGTCGAGCAGTACTTC. It encodes CASSARQGGVEQYF.

This clone was recorded a few times. This sequence joins TRBV13 and TRBJ2-2; D is unclear. V was pared by 1 base and J by 2 bases, with 5 bases between. The CDR3 extends over 14 amino acids. Germline CDR1 reads PRHDT; CDR2 reads FYEKMQ (reference sequence). The CDR3 protein is CASSLDSNTGELFF. The DNA of the CDR3 is TGTGCCAGCAGCTTAGACAGCAACACCGGGGAGCTGTTTTTT.